The 13 T cell receptor beta chains in this list originate from one sample, sequenced in a study of a mutant IDH1 vaccine in newly diagnosed glioma. Clones were sequenced by immunoSEQ multiplex PCR, and TCRdb holds only the in-frame ones, with some missing. The data hold roughly 36,000 clones, with 70% to 90% observed a single time. The time point is: week 23, last vaccination. Doses comprised 300 ug of mutant IDH1 20-mer peptide each, plus topical imiquimod. Their cognate antigens are unknown. Sequenced here: PBMCs, sampled from a glioma patient whose treatment included an IDH1 peptide vaccine. The receptor source for this set is a middle-aged man with glioma.

This rearrangement joins TRBV14 to TRBJ1-2; 7 bases fit TRBD1. V gave up 4 bases and J gave up 3 bases; unmatched junction bases: 5. Per the germline V gene, CDR1 is SGHDN and CDR2 is FVKESK. The CDR3 is 14 amino acids. CDR3 residues: CASSPRGRDYGYTF. The CDR3 DNA follows: TGTGCCAGCAGCCCAAGGGGGCGCGACTATGGCTACACCTTC.

The genes are TRBV28 and TRBJ1-5; TRBD1 matches 8 bases. The V and J ends lost 2 bases and 8 bases, in that order; junction bases with no gene match: 11. The CDR3 extends over 16 amino acids. From germline, CDR1 is MDHEN and CDR2 SYDVKM. As DNA, the CDR3 is TGTGCCAGCAGTTTAGGCTACCGGGACAGGATAGAGCCCCAGCATTTT. Translation: CASSLGYRDRIEPQHF.

Here the CDR3 reads CASSLRRALQETQYF. CDR3 DNA: TGTGCCAGCAGCTTGAGACGGGCCCTCCAAGAGACCCAGTACTTC. The chain combines TRBV5-6 with TRBJ2-5, with no clear D. The CDR3 consists of 15 residues. The germline CDR1 and CDR2 sequences are SGHDT and YYEEEE. The germline V and J ends were trimmed by 1 base and 1 base, with 11 bases remaining between them.

The rearrangement joins TRBV27 to TRBJ2-3; 12 bases fit TRBD2. Trimming took 3 bases from V and 6 from J; bases not matched to a gene: 7. This CDR3 is built from 16 residues. Germline V gene data show CDR1 as MNHEY and CDR2 as SMNVEV (reference sequence). The CDR3 DNA sequence: TGTGCCAGCAGTTTTCCTAGCGGGGGGGCATTTGATACGCAGTATTTT. Translating it yields CASSFPSGGAFDTQYF.

The V gene is TRBV10-3, the J gene TRBJ1-1; 11 nucleotides line up with TRBD1. After removal of 8 bases from V and 11 bases from J, the junction contained 7 bases not matched to a gene. Germline CDR1 ENHRY, CDR2 SYGVKD. This CDR3 has 12 residues. CDR3 nucleotide sequence: TGTGCCATCCACCGGGACAGGGGGAAGGCTTTCTTT. This translates into CAIHRDRGKAFF.

The V and J genes are TRBV6-6 and TRBJ2-7; 9 bases are a match to TRBD1. V was pared by 6 bases and J by 3 bases, with 9 bases of the junction left unmatched. In germline, CDR1 is MNHNY, CDR2 SVGAGI (reference sequence). This CDR3 spans 15 amino acids. CDR3 residues: CASSKTGGAVYEQYF. The CDR3 nucleotides are TGTGCCAGCAGCAAAACAGGGGGCGCGGTCTACGAGCAGTACTTC.

This chain joins TRBV11-2 and TRBJ2-3, with 9 bases fitting TRBD2. Germline loops: CDR1 SGHAT, CDR2 FQNNGV. The CDR3 consists of 15 residues. The J segment lost 7 bases and the V segment lost 1 base, leaving 6 bases of the junction unmatched. The CDR3 sequence: CASSLAAGGPNTQYF. The CDR3 bases are TGTGCCAGCAGCTTAGCCGCGGGAGGGCCGAATACGCAGTATTTT.

The chain combines TRBV19 with TRBJ2-5, with D tentatively TRBD2 (6 bases). The CDR3 runs 17 residues. Trimming took off 0 bases at V and 2 bases at J, with 16 bases between the two ends. CDR1 and CDR2 from the germline V gene are LNHDA and SQIVND (reference sequence). CDR3 loop: CASSIDRGVREQETQYF. For the CDR3, the DNA is TGTGCCAGTAGTATAGATCGCGGGGTCAGGGAGCAAGAGACCCAGTACTTC.

As DNA, the CDR3 is TGTGCCAGCAGCTTGTTCGGGGACGATATTGTTTTCTTT. Protein sequence: CASSLFGDDIVFF. The chain employs TRBV5-4 and TRBJ1-1; D may be TRBD1 (5 bases). Germline V gene data show CDR1 as SGHNT and CDR2 as YYREEE (reference sequence). Deletions cut 1 base from V and 13 bases from J, with 17 bases between. This CDR3 is built from 13 residues.

V gene TRBV6-1 combines with J gene TRBJ2-1; TRBD2 matches at 10 bases. Germline assignment: CDR1 MNHNS and CDR2 SASEGT. The CDR3 covers 16 residues. V lost 1 base, J lost 5 bases, and 5 bases stayed unmatched. The CDR3 coding sequence is TGTGCCAGCAGTGAAGTATGGACTAGCGGCAACAATGAGCAGTTCTTC. Translating gives CASSEVWTSGNNEQFF.

The chain combines TRBV28 with TRBJ1-1; tentative D call: TRBD1 (5 bases). Germline V lookup: CDR1 MDHEN, CDR2 SYDVKM. Trimming took off 8 bases at V and 7 bases at J, with 17 bases between the two ends. The CDR3 is made up of 13 amino acids. Here the CDR3 reads CASAHGGLVEAFF. Written as DNA, the CDR3 is TGTGCCAGCGCCCATGGGGGACTCGTTGAAGCTTTCTTT.

The CDR3 here is CASSSSGTGVTGELFF. In DNA form, the CDR3 reads TGCGCCAGCAGCTCATCCGGGACAGGGGTCACCGGGGAGCTGTTTTTT. The chain recombines TRBV5-1 with TRBJ2-2; 10 bases line up with TRBD1. Germline V gives CDR1 SGHRS, CDR2 YFSETQ. This CDR3 region has 16 residues. The J segment lost 4 bases and the V segment lost 3 bases, leaving 6 bases of the junction unmatched.

The rearrangement links TRBV11-2 to TRBJ2-3, with a possible D match to TRBD1 (5 bases). CDR3 size: 15 residues. V shed 4 bases and J shed 0 bases, with 11 bases lying between them. The V gene's germline CDR1 is SGHAT and CDR2 FQNNGV. This CDR3 is CASSSQGTSTDTQYF. In DNA form, the CDR3 reads TGTGCCAGCAGCTCCCAGGGCACTAGCACAGATACGCAGTATTTT.